This T cell receptor (beta chain) comes out of a study of control samples from healthy donors and cancer patients. This clone was seen once. Trimming took off 7 bases at V and 2 bases at J, with 15 bases between the two ends. The CDR3 is made up of 14 amino acids. CDR1 is MNHNY, CDR2 SVGAGI, per germline (reference sequence). Sequencing was performed with immunoSEQ multiplex PCR; in TCRdb, only in-frame clones are kept and a portion is missing. This table holds 400,000 to 450,000 clones, about 93% found once. Sequencing was carried out using PBMCs. This receptor was obtained from a middle-aged man with head and neck cancer. V usage is TRBV6-6 and J usage is TRBJ2-7; D is ambiguous. CDR3 in amino acids: CASTTTLITYEQYF. DNA for the CDR3: TGTGCCAGCACCACGACCCTTATCACCTACGAGCAGTACTTC.